This TCR beta chain was recorded in a study of T cell responses to AZD1222 COVID-19 vaccine. Across the whole study: Pooled samples include second doses given at about 4 or 12 weeks.

Germline-derived CDR1 and CDR2 are LGHDT and YNNKEL (reference sequence). The CDR3 is made up of 12 amino acids. Trimming removed 4 bases from V and 13 bases from J; junction bases left unmatched: 5. Repertoires were generated with immunoSEQ multiplex PCR, while TCRdb's copy carries only in-frame clones and drops some. The top ten clones hold about a fifth of a sample with some 130,000 clones, approximately 90% of them seen once. V gene TRBV3-1 (or the pseudogene TRBV3-2) combines with J gene TRBJ1-2, with 11 bases fitting TRBD1. This receptor was taken from an adult in good health. Specimen: peripheral blood, collected on day 0 of AZD1222 vaccination. The CDR3 DNA is TGTGCCAGCAGCCCTGGACAGGGGGCTGGCACCTTC. This sequence encodes CASSPGQGAGTF.